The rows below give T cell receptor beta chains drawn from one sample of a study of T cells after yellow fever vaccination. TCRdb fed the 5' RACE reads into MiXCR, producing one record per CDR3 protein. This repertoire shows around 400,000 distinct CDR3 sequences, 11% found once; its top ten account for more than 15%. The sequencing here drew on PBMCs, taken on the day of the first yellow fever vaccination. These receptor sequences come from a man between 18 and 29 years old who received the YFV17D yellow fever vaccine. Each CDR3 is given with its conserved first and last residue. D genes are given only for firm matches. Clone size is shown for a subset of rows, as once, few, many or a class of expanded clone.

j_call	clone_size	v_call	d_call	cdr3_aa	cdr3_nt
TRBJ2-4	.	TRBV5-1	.	CASSPEKRAKAKNIQYF	TGCGCCAGCAGCCCGGAAAAGCGGGCGAAAGCCAAAAACATTCAGTACTTC
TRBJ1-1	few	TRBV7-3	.	CASSLQGTMNTEAFF	TGTGCCAGCAGCTTACAGGGGACTATGAACACTGAAGCTTTCTTT
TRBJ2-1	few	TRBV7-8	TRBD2	CASSSSGGTYNEQFF	TGTGCCAGCAGCTCGAGCGGGGGGACCTACAATGAGCAGTTCTTC
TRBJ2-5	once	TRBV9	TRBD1	CASSEGQGRELETQYF	TGTGCCAGCAGCGAGGGACAGGGAAGGGAATTAGAGACCCAGTACTTC
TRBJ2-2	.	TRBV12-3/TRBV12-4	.	CASSLEAIANTGELFF	TGTGCCAGCAGTTTAGAGGCGATTGCGAACACCGGGGAGCTGTTTTTT
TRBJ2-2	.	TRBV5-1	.	CASSLEVVVAGELFF	TGCGCCAGCAGTTTAGAGGTGGTGGTCGCCGGGGAGCTGTTTTTT
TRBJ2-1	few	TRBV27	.	CASGNRVYDNEQFF	TGTGCCAGCGGAAACAGGGTTTATGACAATGAGCAGTTCTTC
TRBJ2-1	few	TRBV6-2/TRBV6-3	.	CASSYRNLLPDNEQFF	TGTGCCAGCAGTTACAGGAACTTACTCCCGGACAATGAGCAGTTCTTC
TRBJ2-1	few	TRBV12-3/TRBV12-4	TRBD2	CASRGIAGGAYNEQFF	TGTGCCAGCAGGGGTATAGCGGGGGGTGCCTACAATGAGCAGTTCTTC
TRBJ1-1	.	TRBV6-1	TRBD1	CASRTGQGNTEAFF	TGTGCCAGCAGGACCGGACAGGGTAACACTGAAGCTTTCTTT